The sequence of this T cell receptor beta chain was determined in a study of metastatic and nonmetastatic thyroid tumors. Study background: Patients with malignant and benign thyroid disease provided blood and tumor or nodule tissue, whose repertoires were compared.

In the original processing: Clinicopathological groups of papillary thyroid cancer showed CDR3 differences that were used to build a distant-metastasis classifier. Via MiXCR, TCRdb re-called the PCR reads. None of the V and J calls come from the authors' own analysis; TCRdb made them. The sample yields about 10,000 clones, 38% seen once. Prior to thyroid surgery, none of the patients had received any treatment. Note on this clone: Its target is not known.

CDR1 and CDR2 (germline): SGHRS, YFSETQ. V was clipped by 1 base and J by 2 bases, with 9 bases between them. The length of the CDR3 is 14 residues. Study-level results: Across blood and tumor, TCR beta diversity in malignant thyroid tumors was reportedly significantly higher than in benign nodules.

The source of this sequence is a female donor with papillary thyroid cancer or a benign thyroid nodule (not recorded which). Some clones in this sample may be carry-over from other donors' samples. Sequencing used tumor tissue. The rearrangement uses TRBV5-1 and TRBJ1-2, with D hard to call. The CDR3 DNA reads TGCGCCAGCAGCTTGAAAGGGCCCAACTATGGCTACACCTTC. Translation: CASSLKGPNYGYTF.